One and the same sample provided the 8 T cell receptor beta chains below, sequenced in a study of T cell responses to AZD1222 COVID-19 vaccine. The repertoire was sequenced with immunoSEQ multiplex PCR; TCRdb's copy has only in-frame clones and lacks some. The sample comprises more than 95,000 clones, roughly 91% of which are singletons, and roughly 42% rests with the top ten. The sequenced sample was peripheral blood, obtained on day 0 of AZD1222 vaccination. The receptors originated from an adult in good health.

V and J are TRBV7-8 and TRBJ1-1, with D possibly matching TRBD1 (5 bases). This CDR3 is 16 amino acids long. Germline V gives CDR1 SGHVS, CDR2 FQNEAQ. V lost 3 bases to trimming and J lost 1 base, with 15 bases between them. This chain's CDR3 is CASSFVVGQTNTEAFF. The CDR3 nucleotides are TGTGCCAGCAGCTTTGTAGTGGGGCAAACGAACACTGAAGCTTTCTTT. Drawing the rest from reference TRBV7-8 and TRBJ1-1, the complete variable domain is GAGVSQSPRYKVAKRGQDVALRCDPISGHVSLFWYQQALGQGPEFLTYFQNEAQLDKSGLPSDRFFAERPEGSVSTLKIQRTQQEDSAVYLCASSFVVGQTNTEAFFGQGTRLTVV.

V is TRBV19 and J is TRBJ2-7; unclear D gene. Germline CDR1 is LNHDA and CDR2 is SQIVND (reference sequence). The CDR3 has 15 amino acids. V was pared by 10 bases and J by 0 bases, with 19 bases between. As DNA, the CDR3 is TGTGCCACCAGAGCGCGGACGGCTAGCTCCTACGAGCAGTACTTC. Translation gives CATRARTASSYEQYF. Full variable domain (missing parts from reference TRBV19 and TRBJ2-7): DGGITQSPKYLFRKEGQNVTLSCEQNLNHDAMYWYRQDPGQGLRLIYYSQIVNDFQKGDIAEGYSVSREKKESFPLTVTSAQKNPTAFYLCATRARTASSYEQYFGPGTRLTVT.

This sequence joins TRBV28 and TRBJ2-1, with D perhaps matching TRBD2 (5 bases). Trimming cost V 7 bases and J 0 bases, with 25 bases left between them. The CDR3 is 19 amino acids. Per the germline V gene, CDR1 is MDHEN and CDR2 is SYDVKM. This CDR3 reads CASTPLRQAGESSYNEQFF. CDR3 bases: TGTGCCAGCACTCCCCTCCGCCAGGCGGGCGAATCCTCCTACAATGAGCAGTTCTTC.

The rearrangement uses TRBV28 and TRBJ1-5, with D possibly matching TRBD1 (6 bases). In germline, CDR1 is MDHEN, CDR2 SYDVKM. V was clipped by 6 bases and J by 2 bases, with 14 bases between them. CDR3 length: 15 amino acids. CDR3 DNA: TGTGCCAGCAGCACGACGGGGGCTGGCAATCAGCCCCAGCATTTT. It is translated as CASSTTGAGNQPQHF.

The chain has TRBV7-2 and TRBJ1-2; maybe TRBD1 (5 bases). The CDR3 contains 14 residues. Trimming pared 1 base from V and 4 bases from J, leaving 10 bases between. The germline CDR1 and CDR2 sequences are SGHTA and FQGNSA. The CDR3 DNA follows: TGTGCCAGCAGCTTAGGAGGGGAGGCCTATGGCTACACCTTC. This gives the protein CASSLGGEAYGYTF.

In DNA form, the CDR3 reads TGTGCCAGCACCTGGGGAACGAACACTGAAGCTTTCTTT. It yields the protein CASTWGTNTEAFF. The chain recombines TRBV2 with TRBJ1-1; no firm D call. This CDR3 is built from 13 residues. Between the trimmed V and J ends, which lost 7 bases and 1 base, there was a span of 10 bases. Germline-derived CDR1 and CDR2 are SNHLY and FYNNEI.

V is TRBV19 and J is TRBJ2-2; D gene ambiguous. Trimming removed 7 bases from V and 6 bases from J, with 12 bases in between. The germline V gene encodes CDR1 LNHDA and CDR2 SQIVND (reference sequence). There are 13 residues in the CDR3. In DNA form, the CDR3 reads TGTGCCAGTACACTCGGTCAGGCCGGGGAGCTGTTTTTT. Amino acids: CASTLGQAGELFF.

The genes are TRBV19 and TRBJ2-1; maybe TRBD1 (5 bases). Trimming left V 4 bases short and J 10 bases short, with 20 bases between. This CDR3 region has 15 residues. The germline CDR1 and CDR2 sequences are LNHDA and SQIVND (reference sequence). The CDR3 nucleotides read TGTGCCAGTAGTACTTCCCCCGGACATGATTGGGAGCAGTTCTTC. Protein: CASSTSPGHDWEQFF.